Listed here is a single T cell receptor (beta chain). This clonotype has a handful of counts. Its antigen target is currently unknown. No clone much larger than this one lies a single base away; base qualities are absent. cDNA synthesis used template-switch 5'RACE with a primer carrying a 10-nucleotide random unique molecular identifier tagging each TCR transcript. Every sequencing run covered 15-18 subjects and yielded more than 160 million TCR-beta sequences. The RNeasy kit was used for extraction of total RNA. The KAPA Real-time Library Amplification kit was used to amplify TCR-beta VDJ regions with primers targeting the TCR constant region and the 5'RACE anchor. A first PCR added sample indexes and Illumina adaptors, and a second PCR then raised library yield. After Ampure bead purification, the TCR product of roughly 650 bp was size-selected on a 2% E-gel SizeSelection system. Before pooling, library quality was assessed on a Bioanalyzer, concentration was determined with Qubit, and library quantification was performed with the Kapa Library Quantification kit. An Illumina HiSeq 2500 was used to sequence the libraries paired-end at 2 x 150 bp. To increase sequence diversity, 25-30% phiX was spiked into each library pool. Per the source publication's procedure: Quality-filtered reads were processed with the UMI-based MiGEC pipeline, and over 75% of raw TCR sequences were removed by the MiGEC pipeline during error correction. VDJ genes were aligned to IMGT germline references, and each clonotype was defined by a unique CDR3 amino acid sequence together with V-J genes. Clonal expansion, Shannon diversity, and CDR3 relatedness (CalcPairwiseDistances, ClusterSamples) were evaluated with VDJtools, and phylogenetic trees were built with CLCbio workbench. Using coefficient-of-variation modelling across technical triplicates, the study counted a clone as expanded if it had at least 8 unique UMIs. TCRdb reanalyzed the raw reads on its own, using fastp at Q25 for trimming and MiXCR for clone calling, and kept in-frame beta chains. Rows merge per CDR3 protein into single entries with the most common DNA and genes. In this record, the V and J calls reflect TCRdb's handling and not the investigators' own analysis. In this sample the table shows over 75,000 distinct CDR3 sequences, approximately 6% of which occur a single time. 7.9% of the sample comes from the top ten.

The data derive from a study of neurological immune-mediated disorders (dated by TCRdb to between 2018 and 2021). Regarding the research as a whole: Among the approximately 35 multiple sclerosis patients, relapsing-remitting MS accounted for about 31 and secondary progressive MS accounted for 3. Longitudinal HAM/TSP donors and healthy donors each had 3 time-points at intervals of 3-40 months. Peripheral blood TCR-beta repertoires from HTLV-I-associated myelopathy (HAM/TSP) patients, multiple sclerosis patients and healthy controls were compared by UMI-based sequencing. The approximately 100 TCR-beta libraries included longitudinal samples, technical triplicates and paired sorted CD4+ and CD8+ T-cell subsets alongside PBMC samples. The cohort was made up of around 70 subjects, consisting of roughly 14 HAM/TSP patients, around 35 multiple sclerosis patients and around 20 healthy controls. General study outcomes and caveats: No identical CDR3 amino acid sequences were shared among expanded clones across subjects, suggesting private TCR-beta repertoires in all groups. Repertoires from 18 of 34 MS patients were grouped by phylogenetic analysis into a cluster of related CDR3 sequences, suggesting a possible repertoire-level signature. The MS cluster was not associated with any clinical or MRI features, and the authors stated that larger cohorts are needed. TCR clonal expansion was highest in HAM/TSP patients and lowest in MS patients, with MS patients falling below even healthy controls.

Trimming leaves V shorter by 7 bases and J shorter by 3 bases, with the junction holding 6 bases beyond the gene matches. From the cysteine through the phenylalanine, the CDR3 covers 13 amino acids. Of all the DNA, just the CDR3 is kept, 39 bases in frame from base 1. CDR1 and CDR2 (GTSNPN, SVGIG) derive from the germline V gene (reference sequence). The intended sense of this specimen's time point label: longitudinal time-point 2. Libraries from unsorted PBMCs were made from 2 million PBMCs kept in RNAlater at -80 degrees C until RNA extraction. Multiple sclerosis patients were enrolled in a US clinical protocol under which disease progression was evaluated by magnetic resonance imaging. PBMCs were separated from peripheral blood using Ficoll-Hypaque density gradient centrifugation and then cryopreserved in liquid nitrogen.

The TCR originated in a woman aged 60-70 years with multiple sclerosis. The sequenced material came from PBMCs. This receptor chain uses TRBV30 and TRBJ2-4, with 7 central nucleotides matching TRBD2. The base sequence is TGTGCCTCCCGGGGGGAGGGCAAAAACATTCAGTACTTC. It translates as CASRGEGKNIQYF.